These 9 T cell receptor beta chains were sequenced from one sample in a study of T cells in Graves' hyperthyroidism and ophthalmopathy. Regions amplified from RNA transcripts were the TCR beta CDR3 regions. RT-PCR in the first round (using the HTBI primer set) targeted the TCR CDR3. MiXCR was run by TCRdb on the multiplex PCR reads, yielding one entry per CDR3 protein. The sample lists 660,000 or so distinct CDR3 sequences, less than 25% occurring once. Material for sequencing was blood. These receptors all stem from a man aged 25 to 40 with Graves' ophthalmopathy.

On this clonotype itself: At one of its ends the junction is not consistent with the germline gene, which may arise from a read error. The chain uses TRBV27 and TRBJ2-3; 10 bases line up with TRBD2. The CDR3 contains 17 residues. Germline-derived CDR1 and CDR2 are MNHEY and SMNVEV (reference sequence). This CDR3 reads CAGRYSTGTSGTDTQYF. The CDR3 DNA reads as TGTGCCGGCAGATATTCGACCGGGACTAGCGGCACAGATACGCAGTATTTT.

Only a few counts were recorded for this clonotype. The chain combines TRBV3-1 with TRBJ1-1; 7 bases fit TRBD1. J was trimmed by 5 bases and V by 2 bases; bases with no gene match: 5. This CDR3 has 14 amino acids. Germline V CDR1 and CDR2: LGHDT, YNNKEL (reference sequence). CDR3: CASSQQGGITEAFF. CDR3 nucleotide sequence: TGTGCCAGCAGCCAACAGGGGGGAATAACTGAAGCTTTCTTT.

The genes are TRBV2 and TRBJ1-2; tentative D call: TRBD1 (5 bases). This CDR3 is built from 12 residues. Trimming took off 7 bases at V and 8 bases at J, with 14 bases between the two ends. CDR1 SNHLY and CDR2 FYNNEI come from the germline V gene. Here the CDR3 DNA reads TGTGCCAGCATTCTGGGGGGGGACGGCTACACCTTC. Translated: CASILGGDGYTF.

This clonotype was seen more than once but under ten times. The chain links TRBV6-1 to TRBJ2-7; D perhaps matches TRBD1 (6 bases). V was pared by 1 base and J by 0 bases, with 10 bases between. The CDR3 runs to 15 residues. CDR1 is MNHNS and CDR2 is SASEGT in the germline V gene. CDR3 bases: TGTGCCAGCAGTGAAGTTAGGGGACACTCCTACGAGCAGTACTTC. Residues: CASSEVRGHSYEQYF.

The chain uses TRBV27 and TRBJ2-3; D possibly corresponds to TRBD2 (6 bases). The V end was cut by 5 bases, the J end by 3 bases, with 15 bases between. Germline CDR1 is MNHEY and CDR2 is SMNVEV (reference sequence). This CDR3 has 15 amino acids. CDR3 loop: CASSTRDSPTDTQYF. In DNA form, the CDR3 reads TGTGCCAGCAGTACCCGGGACTCGCCGACAGATACGCAGTATTTT.

The chain's CDR3 is CASSPPGLAGVTDTQYF. The CDR3 region has the DNA TGTGCCAGTAGCCCACCGGGACTAGCGGGAGTCACAGATACGCAGTATTTT. The chain uses TRBV19 and TRBJ2-3, with 14 bases matching TRBD2. Germline V gene lookup returns CDR1 LNHDA and CDR2 SQIVND (reference sequence). The CDR3 extends over 17 amino acids. After removal of 6 bases from V and 2 bases from J, the junction contained 7 bases not matched to a gene.

This clonotype appeared a few times. The chain links TRBV3-1 to TRBJ2-7; D remains ambiguous. This CDR3 contains 15 residues. V lost 0 bases and J 2 bases, leaving 11 bases between the germline ends. Germline values: CDR1 LGHDT, CDR2 YNNKEL (reference sequence). For the CDR3, the DNA is TGTGCCAGCAGCCAAGATCGCCTAGTGCCCTACGAGCAGTACTTC. This encodes CASSQDRLVPYEQYF.

This clonotype has at least ten counts. This chain connects TRBV7-3 to TRBJ2-7; D is ambiguous. Trimming took off 1 base at V and 3 bases at J, with 7 bases between the two ends. The CDR3 covers 13 residues. Looked up from germline, CDR1 is SGHTA and CDR2 is FQGTGA. This CDR3 reads CASSLKTRYEQYF. CDR3 in DNA: TGTGCCAGCAGCTTAAAGACCCGCTACGAGCAGTACTTC.

A few counts support this clonotype. The chain has TRBV6-1 and TRBJ1-5; 7 nucleotides match TRBD1. CDR3 size: 15 residues. The V and J ends lost 6 bases and 5 bases, in that order; junction bases with no gene match: 10. From germline, CDR1 is MNHNS and CDR2 SASEGT. As DNA, the CDR3 is TGTGCCAGCAGCGGAGGGGGCGCCGGGGATCAGCCCCAGCATTTT. Its translation is CASSGGGAGDQPQHF.